This T cell receptor (beta chain) was sequenced for a study of blood T cell repertoires in COVID-19. Clones were read by immunoSEQ multiplex PCR, and TCRdb kept only the in-frame ones, dropping some. The sample includes around 89,000 clones, roughly 87% of them seen just once. Material for sequencing was peripheral blood. This receptor was identified in a man between 50 and 59 years old with acute or convalescent COVID-19.

CDR3 sequence: CAWSAHRGVTEAFF. The CDR3 nucleotides read TGTGCCTGGAGTGCACACAGGGGGGTGACTGAAGCTTTCTTT. The chain recombines TRBV30 with TRBJ1-1, with 8 positions matching TRBD1. V was pared by 1 base and J by 5 bases, with 6 bases of the junction left unmatched. The CDR3 is 14 amino acids. In germline, CDR1 is GTSNPN, CDR2 SVGIG (reference sequence).